The present T cell receptor beta chain was sequenced within a study of blood T cell repertoires in COVID-19. Looking at the study overall: In each case, the material was cDNA or gDNA derived from T cells, B-cell-depleted T cells, or PBMCs.

Sequencing used immunoSEQ multiplex PCR; TCRdb keeps in-frame clones, though not all of them. The table records about 260,000 clones, 80% to 90% of them present only once. From germline, CDR1 is SGHRS and CDR2 YFSETQ. CDR3 length: 13 residues. Trimming took 2 bases from V and 6 from J; bases not matched to a gene: 3. Specimen: peripheral blood. This receptor was obtained from a woman aged 40 to 55 with acute or convalescent COVID-19. V is TRBV5-1 and J is TRBJ2-3; 7 bases are shared with TRBD2. In DNA, the CDR3 is TGCGCCAGCAGCTTAATGCGGGAGGATACGCAGTATTTT. Translation: CASSLMREDTQYF.